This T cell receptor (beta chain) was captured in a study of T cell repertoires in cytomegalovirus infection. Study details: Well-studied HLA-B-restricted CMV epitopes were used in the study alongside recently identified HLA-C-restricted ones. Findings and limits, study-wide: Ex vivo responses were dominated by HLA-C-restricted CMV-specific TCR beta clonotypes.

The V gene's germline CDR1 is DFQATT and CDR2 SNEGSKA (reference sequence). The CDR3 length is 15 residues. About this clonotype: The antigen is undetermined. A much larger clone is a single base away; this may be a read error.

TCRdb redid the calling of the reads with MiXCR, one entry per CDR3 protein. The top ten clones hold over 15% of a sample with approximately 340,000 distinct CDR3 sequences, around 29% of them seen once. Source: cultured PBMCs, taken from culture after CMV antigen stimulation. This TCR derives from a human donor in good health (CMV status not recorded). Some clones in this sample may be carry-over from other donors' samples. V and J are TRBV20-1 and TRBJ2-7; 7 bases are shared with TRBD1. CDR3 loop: CRARDSGTDTYEQYF. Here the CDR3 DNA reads TGCAGAGCTAGAGACTCCGGGACAGATACCTACGAGCAGTACTTC.